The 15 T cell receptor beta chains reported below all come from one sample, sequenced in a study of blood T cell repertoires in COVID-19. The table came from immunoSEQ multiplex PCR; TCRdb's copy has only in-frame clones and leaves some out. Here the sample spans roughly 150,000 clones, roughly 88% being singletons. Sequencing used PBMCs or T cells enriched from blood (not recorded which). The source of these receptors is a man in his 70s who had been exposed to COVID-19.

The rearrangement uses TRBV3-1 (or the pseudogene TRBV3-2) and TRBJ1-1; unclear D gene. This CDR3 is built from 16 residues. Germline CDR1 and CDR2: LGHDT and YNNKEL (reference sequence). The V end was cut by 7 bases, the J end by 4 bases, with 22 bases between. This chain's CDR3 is CASTSSGRRPSTEAFF. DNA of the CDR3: TGTGCCAGCACCTCATCTGGACGGAGGCCGAGCACTGAAGCTTTCTTT.

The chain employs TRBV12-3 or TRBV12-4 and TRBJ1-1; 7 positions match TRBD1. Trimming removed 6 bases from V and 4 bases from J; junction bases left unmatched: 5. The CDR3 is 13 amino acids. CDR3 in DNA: TGTGCCAGCAGGGAGGGGGCCGGCACTGAAGCTTTCTTT. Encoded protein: CASREGAGTEAFF.

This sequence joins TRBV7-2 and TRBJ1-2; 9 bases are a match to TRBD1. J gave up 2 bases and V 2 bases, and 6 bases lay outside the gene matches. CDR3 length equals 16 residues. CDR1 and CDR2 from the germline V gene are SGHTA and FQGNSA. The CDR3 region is CASSLFMGQGNYGYTF. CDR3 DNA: TGTGCCAGCAGCTTATTCATGGGACAGGGCAACTATGGCTACACCTTC.

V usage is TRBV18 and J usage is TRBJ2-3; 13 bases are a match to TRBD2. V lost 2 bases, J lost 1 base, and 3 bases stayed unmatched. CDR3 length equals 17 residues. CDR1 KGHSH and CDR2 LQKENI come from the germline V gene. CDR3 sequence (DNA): TGTGCCAGCTCACCAGGCGGACTAGCGGGGGGCACAGATACGCAGTATTTT. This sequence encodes CASSPGGLAGGTDTQYF.

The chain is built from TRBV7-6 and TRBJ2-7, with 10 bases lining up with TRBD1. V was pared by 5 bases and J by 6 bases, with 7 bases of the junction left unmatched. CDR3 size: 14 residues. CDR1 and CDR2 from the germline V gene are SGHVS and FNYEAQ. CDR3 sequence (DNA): TGTGCCAGCAGCCCAGGACAGGGGGGGAGCGAGCAGTACTTC. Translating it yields CASSPGQGGSEQYF.

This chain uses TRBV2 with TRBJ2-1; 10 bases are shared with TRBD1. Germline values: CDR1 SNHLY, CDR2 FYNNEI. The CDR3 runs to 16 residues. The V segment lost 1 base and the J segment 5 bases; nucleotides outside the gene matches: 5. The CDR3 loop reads CASSEGMDRGNNEQFF. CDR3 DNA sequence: TGTGCCAGCAGTGAAGGGATGGACAGGGGGAACAATGAGCAGTTCTTC.

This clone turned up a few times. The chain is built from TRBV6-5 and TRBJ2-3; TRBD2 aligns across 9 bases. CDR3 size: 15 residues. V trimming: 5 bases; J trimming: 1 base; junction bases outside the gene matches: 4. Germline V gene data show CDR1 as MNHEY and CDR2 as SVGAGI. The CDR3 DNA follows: TGTGCCAGCAGTCCGATAGCGGGAGGCACAGATACGCAGTATTTT. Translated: CASSPIAGGTDTQYF.

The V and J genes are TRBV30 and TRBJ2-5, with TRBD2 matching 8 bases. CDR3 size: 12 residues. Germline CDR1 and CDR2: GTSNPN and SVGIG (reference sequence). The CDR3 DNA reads TGTGCTGTGACTAGCGTCCAAGAGACCCAGTACTTC. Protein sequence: CAVTSVQETQYF.

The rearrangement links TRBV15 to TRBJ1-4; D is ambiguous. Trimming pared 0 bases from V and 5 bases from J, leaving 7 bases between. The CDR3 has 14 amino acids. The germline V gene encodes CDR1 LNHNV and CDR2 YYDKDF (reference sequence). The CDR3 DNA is TGTGCCACCAGCAGAGATCGCGGGAATGAAAAACTGTTTTTT. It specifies CATSRDRGNEKLFF.

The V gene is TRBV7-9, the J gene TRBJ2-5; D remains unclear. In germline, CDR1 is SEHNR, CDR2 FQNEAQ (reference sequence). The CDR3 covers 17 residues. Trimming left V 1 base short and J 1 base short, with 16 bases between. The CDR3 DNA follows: TGTGCCAGCAGCTTAGGTGACACAGCAATTGTCCAAGAGACCCAGTACTTC. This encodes CASSLGDTAIVQETQYF.

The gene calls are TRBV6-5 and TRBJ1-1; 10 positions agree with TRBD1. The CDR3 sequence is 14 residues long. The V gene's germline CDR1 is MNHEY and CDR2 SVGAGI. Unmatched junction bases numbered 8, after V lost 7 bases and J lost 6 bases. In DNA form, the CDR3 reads TGTGCCAGCATCCTGGACAGGGGGAGAGCTGAAGCTTTCTTT. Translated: CASILDRGRAEAFF.

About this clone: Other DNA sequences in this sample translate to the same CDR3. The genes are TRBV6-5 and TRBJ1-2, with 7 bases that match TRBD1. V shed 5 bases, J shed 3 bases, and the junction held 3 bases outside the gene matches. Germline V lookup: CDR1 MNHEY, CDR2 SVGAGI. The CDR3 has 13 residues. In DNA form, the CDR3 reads TGTGCCAGCAGTCTAACAGGGGACTATGGCTACACCTTC. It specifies CASSLTGDYGYTF.

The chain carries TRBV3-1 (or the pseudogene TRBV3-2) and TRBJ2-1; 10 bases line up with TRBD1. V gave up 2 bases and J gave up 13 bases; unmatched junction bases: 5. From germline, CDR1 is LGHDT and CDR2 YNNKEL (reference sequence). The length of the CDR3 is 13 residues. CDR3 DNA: TGTGCCAGCAGCCAATCCCGGGACAGGGGACAGTTCTTC. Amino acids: CASSQSRDRGQFF.

The CDR3 loop reads CASSSPAFGGRDNEQFF. In DNA, the CDR3 is TGTGCCAGCAGTTCCCCTGCTTTTGGCGGGAGGGACAATGAGCAGTTCTTC. The chain combines TRBV27 with TRBJ2-1; 9 bases align to TRBD2. The CDR3 contains 17 residues. V gave up 4 bases and J gave up 5 bases; unmatched junction bases: 12. Germline CDR1 and CDR2: MNHEY and SMNVEV (reference sequence).

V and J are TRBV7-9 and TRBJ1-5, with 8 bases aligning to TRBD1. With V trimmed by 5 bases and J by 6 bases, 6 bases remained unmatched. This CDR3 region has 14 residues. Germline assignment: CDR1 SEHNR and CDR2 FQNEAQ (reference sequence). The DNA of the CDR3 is TGTGCCAGCAGCCCTCCCGGGACAGGTCAGCCCCAGCATTTT. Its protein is CASSPPGTGQPQHF.